A selection of T cell receptor beta chains follows, all from one sample in a study of cytomegalovirus exposure and HLA in healthy donors. Clones were sequenced by immunoSEQ multiplex PCR, and TCRdb holds only the in-frame ones, with some missing. In the table there are approximately 160,000 clones, 80% of which are singletons. The sequenced sample consisted of PBMCs. These TCRs come from a man aged 25-45 years in good health and CMV-seropositive. CDR3s include the opening cysteine and the closing phenylalanine or tryptophan. Fields, in order: J gene, V gene, D gene, clone size, CDR3 DNA, CDR3 protein. A D gene is named only where the DNA matches it firmly. Some rows mark clone size as missing; the rest say once, few, many or name a class of expanded clone.

TRBJ1-2,TRBV6-4,.,few,TGTGCCAGCAGCCCCGAGAACTATGGCTACACCTTC,CASSPENYGYTF
TRBJ2-3,TRBV7-2,.,.,TGTGCCAGCAGCTTAGTCGTGCGGAGGTACCTCACAGATACGCAGTATTTT,CASSLVVRRYLTDTQYF
TRBJ1-1,TRBV13,TRBD1,.,TGTGCCAGCAGCCTCGACAGGGGTGAAGCTTTCTTT,CASSLDRGEAFF
TRBJ2-1,TRBV7-3,.,.,TGTGCCAGCAGCTCGGGGGCCTACAATGAGCAGTTCTTC,CASSSGAYNEQFF
TRBJ2-7,TRBV28,TRBD2,.,TGTGCCAGCAGTTCGGAGCTAGCGGGAGGGCGGGAGCAGTACTTC,CASSSELAGGREQYF
TRBJ2-3,TRBV19,.,once,TGTGCCAGTAGTAAGGAGGGAAGCGCCCCCGATACGCAGTATTTT,CASSKEGSAPDTQYF
TRBJ1-2,TRBV14,TRBD1,.,TGTGCCAGCAGCCAAGACAGGGGGGCTTTTAACTATGGCTACACCTTC,CASSQDRGAFNYGYTF
TRBJ2-4,TRBV29-1,.,.,TGCAGCGTTGAAGCACCTGGGCGAGGGAACATTCAGTACTTC,CSVEAPGRGNIQYF
TRBJ2-5,TRBV5-1,TRBD2,.,TGCGCCAGCAGCTCATCCCACTCAGCGGGAGTTCGGGAGACCCAGTACTTC,CASSSSHSAGVRETQYF
TRBJ2-7,TRBV10-1,.,.,TGCGCCAGCAGCGGGGGGCCTGGCGAGCAGTACTTC,CASSGGPGEQYF
TRBJ2-1,TRBV28,.,.,TGTGCCAGCATTGGCGGGGGCTTCTACAATGAGCAGTTCTTC,CASIGGGFYNEQFF
TRBJ2-3,TRBV12-5,TRBD2,.,TGTGCTAGTCGGGGGGACACAGATACGCAGTATTTT,CASRGDTDTQYF
TRBJ2-3,TRBV6-5,TRBD1,.,TGTGCCAGCAGCCGGGACAGGTACGGGCCAGCTACGCAGTATTTT,CASSRDRYGPATQYF
TRBJ2-7,TRBV27,TRBD1,.,TGTGCCATGCCACAGGGGTCCGCCTACGAGCAGTGCTTC,CAMPQGSAYEQCF
TRBJ2-1,TRBV10-2,TRBD2,.,TGCGCCAGTGGAGCGGGAGGACCCTACAATGAGCAGTTCTTC,CASGAGGPYNEQFF
TRBJ2-7,TRBV5-6,.,once,TGTGCCAGCAGCTTGCCAGGGCCAGCTTATGAGCAGTACTTC,CASSLPGPAYEQYF
TRBJ1-1,TRBV19,TRBD1,once,TGTGCCAGTAGCCTGGACAGGGAGGGCACTGAAGCTTTCTTT,CASSLDREGTEAFF
TRBJ1-5,TRBV28,TRBD1,.,TGTGCCAGCAGCCAAACAGGGGGCGTAGGCAATCAGCCCCAGCATTTT,CASSQTGGVGNQPQHF
TRBJ2-3,TRBV28,TRBD1,.,TGTGCCAGCAGTTGGACAGGGAGCACAGATACGCAGTATTTT,CASSWTGSTDTQYF
TRBJ1-2,TRBV5-4,TRBD1,.,TGTGCCAGCAGCTATACAGGGGGAATAAACTATGGCTACACCTTC,CASSYTGGINYGYTF
TRBJ2-5,TRBV5-5,.,.,TGTGCCAGCAGCTTGGTCAAGGGGGAGACCCAGTACTTC,CASSLVKGETQYF
TRBJ2-7,TRBV29-1,TRBD2,.,TGCAGCGTTCGCGGGAGTACGGGCTACGAGCAGTACTTC,CSVRGSTGYEQYF
TRBJ1-5,TRBV12-5,TRBD1,few,TGTGCTAGTGGTTTGTCACCCGACAGGGGGCTGTTTCAGCCCCAGCATTTT,CASGLSPDRGLFQPQHF
TRBJ2-7,TRBV2,TRBD2,.,TGTGCCAGCAGTGAAGCTAGCGGGAGGGCAAGCGAGCAGTACTTC,CASSEASGRASEQYF
TRBJ1-1,TRBV27,.,few,TGTGCCGGTCTCAAGGCAGGGAACACTGAAGCTTTCTTT,CAGLKAGNTEAFF
TRBJ2-3,TRBV5-6,TRBD2,once,TGTGCCAGCAGCCCTGACGCGACTAGCGGGAGTGGAACAGATACGCAGTATTTT,CASSPDATSGSGTDTQYF
TRBJ1-2,TRBV9,.,.,TGTGCCAGCAGCGTAGGAAATGGGGGCCTCTATGGCTACACCTTC,CASSVGNGGLYGYTF
TRBJ2-5,TRBV10-2,TRBD1,few,TGCGCCAGCAGCCCAGGGGGAGAGACCCAGTACTTC,CASSPGGETQYF
TRBJ2-2,TRBV19,.,.,TGTGCCACCCCGACAGGAATTAACACCGGGGAGCTGTTTTTT,CATPTGINTGELFF
TRBJ2-5,TRBV19,.,.,TGTGCCAGTAGTACCGGACAGACCCTCCAAGAGACCCAGTACTTC,CASSTGQTLQETQYF
TRBJ2-5,TRBV20-1,.,.,TGCAGTGCCGCCCGAGAAGAGACCCAGTACTTC,CSAAREETQYF
TRBJ2-3,TRBV28,.,few,TGTGCCAGCAGTTTAGGGGTTGGCGGGAGCACAGATACGCAGTATTTT,CASSLGVGGSTDTQYF
TRBJ2-1,TRBV6-1,.,.,TGTGCCAGCAGTGAATCTCTGGCCAGGGTCCTATACAATGAGCAGTTCTTC,CASSESLARVLYNEQFF
TRBJ1-3,TRBV11-2,.,.,TGTGCCAGCAGCTTAGCCAGGGGTGGAAACACCATATATTTT,CASSLARGGNTIYF
TRBJ1-1,TRBV7-9,.,.,TGTTCCAGCTACGGGTTCGCTGAAGCTTTCTTT,CSSYGFAEAFF
TRBJ2-3,TRBV9,.,.,TGTGCCAGCAGCGCCGGGTTCGGAGCCCACACAGATACGCAGTATTTT,CASSAGFGAHTDTQYF
TRBJ1-2,TRBV7-9,TRBD1,.,TGTGCCAGCAGCTCCCCTCCGGGACAGGAAAGACATGGCTACACCTTC,CASSSPPGQERHGYTF
TRBJ2-1,TRBV9,.,.,TGTGCCAGCAGCGTAGAAGGATACAGTTACAATGAGCAGTTCTTC,CASSVEGYSYNEQFF
TRBJ2-7,TRBV6-1,TRBD2,few,TGTGCCAGCAGGAGCGGGGGTGACTCCTACGAGCAGTACTTC,CASRSGGDSYEQYF
TRBJ1-2,TRBV6-1,TRBD1,.,TGTGCCAGCAGTGAAGGGTGGAACAGGGGGGGCTACACCTTC,CASSEGWNRGGYTF
TRBJ2-3,TRBV28,TRBD2,.,TGTGCCAGCAGCACCCTCGCCGGGGGGGGCACAGATACGCAGTATTTT,CASSTLAGGGTDTQYF
TRBJ2-1,TRBV7-6,.,.,TGTGCCAGCAGCCCAAAACTATCATACAATGAGCAGTTCTTC,CASSPKLSYNEQFF
TRBJ2-2,TRBV5-1,.,once,TGCGCCAGCAGCCCGGACCGGGGAACTCTCGGGGAGCTGTTTTTT,CASSPDRGTLGELFF
TRBJ2-6,TRBV5-4,TRBD1,.,TGTGCCAGCAGCCCACAGGGGTCTGGGGCCAACGTCCTGACTTTC,CASSPQGSGANVLTF
TRBJ2-7,TRBV6-1,.,.,TGTGCCAGCAATCGACCGACAGAGAACGCCTACGAGCAGTACTTC,CASNRPTENAYEQYF